The 4 T cell receptor beta chains presented below share a single source sample, sequenced in a study of blood T cell repertoires in COVID-19. Measured with immunoSEQ multiplex PCR; TCRdb has only the in-frame clones, and not every one. The repertoire holds 400,000 to 450,000 clones, with around 90% as singletons. Sequenced material: peripheral blood. The receptors derive from a man younger than 35 with COVID-19, enrolled during active disease.

This chain connects TRBV18 to TRBJ2-1; no clear D gene. Germline V gene lookup returns CDR1 KGHSH and CDR2 LQKENI. The V end was cut by 3 bases, the J end by 10 bases, with 13 bases between. This CDR3 is 13 amino acids long. The CDR3 protein is CASSPRVMREQFF. The CDR3 DNA is TGTGCCAGCTCACCTCGGGTAATGAGAGAGCAGTTCTTC.

This clone was recorded once. This chain uses TRBV5-6 with TRBJ2-7, with TRBD1 identical over 9 bases. V lost 5 bases to trimming and J lost 1 base; unmatched junction nucleotides: 4. CDR1 and CDR2 from the germline V gene are SGHDT and YYEEEE. CDR3 length: 14 amino acids. The CDR3, as DNA: TGTGCCAGCAGATCCGGGACAGGGTCCTACGAGCAGTACTTC. Protein product: CASRSGTGSYEQYF.

In this sample, this clone turned up once. Here the CDR3 DNA reads TGTGCCTGGATTCCGGGGACAGGGATTTCTAGGAACACTGAAGCTTTCTTT. It translates to CAWIPGTGISRNTEAFF. The chain has TRBV30 and TRBJ1-1; 9 positions agree with TRBD1. Trimming at V came to 4 bases and at J to 1 base, leaving 13 bases not matched to a gene. The CDR3 runs 17 residues. CDR1 GTSNPN and CDR2 SVGIG come from the germline V gene (reference sequence).

The V gene is TRBV24-1, the J gene TRBJ2-3; tentatively, D is TRBD2 (5 bases). Trimming pared 6 bases from V and 6 bases from J, leaving 15 bases between. Germline V CDR1 and CDR2: KGHDR, SFDVKD. The CDR3 spans 14 residues. The CDR3 is CATSPARRMDTQYF. The CDR3 nucleotides read TGTGCCACCAGTCCGGCCCGGAGGATGGATACGCAGTATTTT.